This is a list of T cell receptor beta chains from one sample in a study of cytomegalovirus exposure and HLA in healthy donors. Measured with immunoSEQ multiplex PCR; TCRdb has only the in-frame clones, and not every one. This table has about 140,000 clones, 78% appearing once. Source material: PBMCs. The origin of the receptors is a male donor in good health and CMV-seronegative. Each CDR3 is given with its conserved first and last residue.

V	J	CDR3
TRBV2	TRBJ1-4	CASSLELELFF
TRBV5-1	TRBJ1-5	CASSPTGADQPQHF
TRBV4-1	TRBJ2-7	CASSQPSAYEQYF
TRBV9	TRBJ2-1	CASSVQGHNEQFF
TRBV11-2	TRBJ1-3	CASSWGAGNTIYF
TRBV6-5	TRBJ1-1	CACLRNTEAFF
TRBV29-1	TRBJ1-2	CSVTGRNYGYTF
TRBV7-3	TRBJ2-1	CASSFDRASYNEQFF
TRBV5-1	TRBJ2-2	CASSGQGRNTGELFF
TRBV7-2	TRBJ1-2	CASSSRGTDYGYTF
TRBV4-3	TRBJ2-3	CASSKGQGLTDTQYF
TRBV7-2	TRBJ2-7	CASSPWDRGGEQYF
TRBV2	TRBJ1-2	CASSEDLNYGYTF
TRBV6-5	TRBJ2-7	CASSPTAGLSYEQYF
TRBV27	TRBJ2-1	CASSLPGQGAYNEQFF
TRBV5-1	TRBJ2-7	CASSPGLEPYEQYF